These 11 T cell receptor beta chains came from one sample sequenced in a study of blood T cell repertoires in COVID-19. The repertoire was sequenced with immunoSEQ multiplex PCR; TCRdb's copy has only in-frame clones and lacks some. This table has 250,000 to 400,000 clones, 85% to 90% appearing once. Sequenced material: peripheral blood. The receptors were gathered from a woman in her 30s with COVID-19, enrolled during active disease.

The chain combines TRBV5-4 with TRBJ2-7, with 8 bases aligning to TRBD1. Germline V gives CDR1 SGHNT, CDR2 YYREEE (reference sequence). The V and J ends lost 4 bases and 0 bases, in that order; junction bases with no gene match: 6. The CDR3 is made up of 15 amino acids. The CDR3 here is CASSVRQGTSYEQYF. The CDR3 nucleotides are TGTGCCAGCAGCGTGAGACAGGGGACCTCCTACGAGCAGTACTTC.

The chain couples TRBV12-3 or TRBV12-4 to TRBJ1-4; 7 bases align to TRBD1. The CDR3 loop spans 13 amino acids. V was clipped by 5 bases and J by 6 bases; unmatched bases: 3. This CDR3 reads CASSRRGDEKLFF. The CDR3 nucleotides read TGTGCCAGCAGTCGCAGGGGGGATGAAAAACTGTTTTTT.

The J gene is TRBJ2-5, the V gene TRBV3-1 (or the pseudogene TRBV3-2), with TRBD2 as a possible D gene (7 bases). V lost 5 bases to trimming and J lost 3 bases, with 19 bases between them. Germline V gene lookup returns CDR1 LGHDT and CDR2 YNNKEL (reference sequence). The CDR3 has 16 residues. The CDR3 DNA follows: TGTGCCAGCAGCTCGCGGGACATCGGGAGGAAAGAGACCCAGTACTTC. It is translated as CASSSRDIGRKETQYF.

This clone was observed a few times. The chain recombines TRBV19 with TRBJ2-5, with TRBD1 as a possible D gene (6 bases). Germline V gene data show CDR1 as LNHDA and CDR2 as SQIVND (reference sequence). V was trimmed by 10 bases and J by 7 bases, leaving 25 bases between them. The CDR3 runs 15 residues. The chain's CDR3 is CATRTGHGVYGTQYF. CDR3 bases: TGTGCCACTAGAACGGGACACGGCGTGTACGGGACCCAGTACTTC.

The chain joins TRBV7-2 to TRBJ2-3; 7 bases fit TRBD2. J gave up 7 bases and V 4 bases, and 8 bases lay outside the gene matches. Germline CDR1 is SGHTA and CDR2 is FQGNSA. This CDR3 is 14 amino acids long. The CDR3 loop reads CASSSRLAVNTQYF. CDR3 nucleotide sequence: TGTGCCAGCAGCTCAAGACTAGCAGTGAATACGCAGTATTTT.

J is TRBJ2-7 and V is TRBV28; D is uncertain. V was shortened by 7 bases and J by 3 bases, with 16 bases between the two germline ends. The CDR3 contains 14 residues. Germline V gene sequence: CDR1 MDHEN, CDR2 SYDVKM. CDR3 loop: CASTRSSSVYEQYF. DNA of the CDR3: TGTGCCAGCACCAGGTCGTCGTCGGTCTACGAGCAGTACTTC.

The chain couples TRBV5-1 to TRBJ2-5, with a tentative D call TRBD1 (6 bases). There are 14 residues in the CDR3. Trimming removed 2 bases from V and 0 bases from J, with 8 bases in between. Germline V gene lookup returns CDR1 SGHRS and CDR2 YFSETQ. The CDR3 region is CASSFQGYQETQYF. The CDR3, as DNA: TGCGCCAGCAGCTTCCAGGGGTACCAAGAGACCCAGTACTTC.

This sequence joins TRBV9 and TRBJ1-5, with 10 bases lining up with TRBD1. The trim removed 0 bases at V and 6 bases at J, leaving 3 bases unmatched. There are 15 residues in the CDR3. CDR1 is SGDLS, CDR2 YYNGEE, per germline. The CDR3 is CASSVGGTGVQPQHF. The CDR3 region has the DNA TGTGCCAGCAGCGTAGGGGGGACAGGGGTTCAGCCCCAGCATTTT.

The chain joins TRBV5-8 to TRBJ2-7; 7 bases line up with TRBD2. The V gene end was trimmed by 3 bases and the J gene end by 5 bases; junction bases not matched to a gene: 11. The germline V gene encodes CDR1 SGHTS and CDR2 YDEGEE. This CDR3 is built from 15 residues. CDR3 protein: CASSSWAGVKHEQYF. CDR3 sequence (DNA): TGTGCCAGCAGCTCGTGGGCGGGAGTAAAACACGAGCAGTACTTC.

V and J are TRBV18 and TRBJ1-4, with unresolved D. Trimming removed 0 bases at V and 0 bases at J, with 11 bases between. The length of the CDR3 is 17 residues. Germline V lookup: CDR1 KGHSH, CDR2 LQKENI. The CDR3 sequence: CASSPPGGSATNEKLFF. CDR3 coding DNA: TGTGCCAGCTCACCACCTGGTGGGAGCGCAACTAATGAAAAACTGTTTTTT.

The CDR3 region is CASSSGGDGYTF. CDR3 coding DNA: TGTGCCAGCAGCTCAGGGGGTGATGGCTACACCTTC. The chain combines TRBV6-6 with TRBJ1-2; 7 bases agree with TRBD1. The germline V gene has CDR1 MNHNY and CDR2 SVGAGI (reference sequence). This CDR3 region has 12 residues. V trimming: 6 bases; J trimming: 6 bases; junction bases outside the gene matches: 4.